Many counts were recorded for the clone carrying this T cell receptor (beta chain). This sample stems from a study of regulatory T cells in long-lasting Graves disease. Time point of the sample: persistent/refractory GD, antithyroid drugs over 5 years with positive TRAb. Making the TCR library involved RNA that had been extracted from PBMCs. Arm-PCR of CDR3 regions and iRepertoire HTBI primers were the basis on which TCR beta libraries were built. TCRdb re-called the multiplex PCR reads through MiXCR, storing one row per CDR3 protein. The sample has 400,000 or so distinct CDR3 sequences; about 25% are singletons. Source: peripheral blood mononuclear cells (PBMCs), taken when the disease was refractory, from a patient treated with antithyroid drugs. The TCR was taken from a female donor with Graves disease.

DNA of the CDR3: TGTGCCAGCACCATGGCCCCGACAGGGGATCGCACTGAAGCTTTCTTT. Translating it yields CASTMAPTGDRTEAFF. The rearrangement uses TRBV6-1 and TRBJ1-1; 8 nucleotides line up with TRBD1. CDR3 length: 16 residues. CDR1 is MNHNS, CDR2 SASEGT, per germline. The ends lost 7 bases at V and 4 bases at J; junction bases unmatched: 14.